The 18 T cell receptor beta chains reported below all come from one sample, sequenced in a study of radiotherapy plus CTLA-4 blockade in lung cancer. Some clones are missing from TCRdb's copy, which holds only in-frame ones; the method was immunoSEQ multiplex PCR. Of 70,000 to 90,000 clones listed, roughly 75% are singletons. Source: peripheral blood, taken from a patient treated with radiotherapy plus ipilimumab. These receptors came from a human donor with non-small cell lung cancer who had a complete response to radiotherapy plus ipilimumab.

The V call is TRBV19, the J call TRBJ2-1; 7 bases map to TRBD1. Per the germline V gene, CDR1 is LNHDA and CDR2 is SQIVND (reference sequence). There are 16 residues in the CDR3. V lost 5 bases, J lost 2 bases, and 9 bases stayed unmatched. CDR3 DNA sequence: TGTGCCAGTAGTCCGCGCCGGGACAGAACCTACAATGAGCAGTTCTTC. Translation: CASSPRRDRTYNEQFF.

This chain connects TRBV21-1 to TRBJ2-3; the D segment call TRBD2 is taken from the table without a DNA check. TRBV21-1 is listed as a pseudogene. This CDR3 contains 23 residues. This chain's CDR3 is CASTSAHLGALILLDLSTDTQYF. CDR3 nucleotide sequence: TGTGCCAGCACCAGCGCGCATTTAGGCGCCTTAATTCTGCTCGACCTTAGCACAGATACGCAGTATTTT.

CDR3 in DNA: TGTGCCAGCAAATGGCAGGACAGTGGCGCAGATACGCAGTATTTT. The encoded protein is CASKWQDSGADTQYF. The chain combines TRBV2 with TRBJ2-3; tentatively, D is TRBD1 (6 bases). Trimming took off 7 bases at V and 4 bases at J, with 18 bases between the two ends. Looked up from germline, CDR1 is SNHLY and CDR2 is FYNNEI. The CDR3 contains 15 residues.

The V call is TRBV19, the J call TRBJ1-2; the D is unclear. The CDR3 consists of 11 residues. CDR1 is LNHDA and CDR2 is SQIVND in the germline V gene (reference sequence). V gave up 3 bases and J gave up 4 bases, with 3 bases separating them. CDR3 loop: CASSIGYGYTF. Here the CDR3 DNA reads TGTGCCAGTAGTATTGGCTATGGCTACACCTTC.

This chain links TRBV11-2 with TRBJ1-2; weak D call: TRBD1 (6 bases). There are 15 residues in the CDR3. V was pared by 1 base and J by 6 bases, with 15 bases between. Germline V gene sequence: CDR1 SGHAT, CDR2 FQNNGV. CDR3 loop: CASSLAGAGIDGYTF. DNA for the CDR3: TGTGCCAGCAGCTTAGCGGGGGCAGGGATCGATGGCTACACCTTC. Full variable domain (remainder filled in from reference TRBV11-2 and TRBJ1-2): EAGVAQSPRYKIIEKRQSVAFWCNPISGHATLYWYQQILGQGPKLLIQFQNNGVVDDSQLPKDRFSAERLKGVDSTLKIQPAKLEDSAVYLCASSLAGAGIDGYTFGSGTRLTVV.

The rearrangement links TRBV6-6 to TRBJ2-7; TRBD1 matches at 7 bases. Per germline, CDR1 MNHNY and CDR2 SVGAGI (reference sequence). Germline trimming cut 6 bases from V and 2 bases from J; bases unmatched to any gene: 7. CDR3 length equals 14 residues. CDR3 in amino acids: CASSKTGQTYEQYV. The CDR3 nucleotides read TGTGCCAGCAGCAAGACAGGGCAAACCTACGAGCAGTACGTC.

The genes are TRBV4-1 and TRBJ1-1, with D unclear. Germline assignment: CDR1 MGHRA and CDR2 YSYEKL. V was cut by 0 bases and J by 3 bases, with 11 bases left in between. The CDR3 totals 15 residues. The CDR3 DNA reads TGCGCCAGCAGCCAAGAGGGCTTTCGGGACACTGAAGCTTTCTTT. This translates into CASSQEGFRDTEAFF.

The chain couples TRBV27 to TRBJ2-4; 9 positions agree with TRBD1. This CDR3 region has 14 residues. J was trimmed by 6 bases and V by 6 bases; bases with no gene match: 6. Germline V gives CDR1 MNHEY, CDR2 SMNVEV (reference sequence). CDR3 nucleotides: TGTGCCAGCAGGCCGACAGGGGGAGGAAACATTCAGTACTTC. This gives the protein CASRPTGGGNIQYF.

The chain's CDR3 is CATSRDKATLAGGRYEQYF. The CDR3 DNA is TGTGCCACCAGCAGAGATAAGGCCACCCTAGCGGGGGGGCGGTACGAGCAGTACTTC. The chain has TRBV15 and TRBJ2-7, with 12 bases matching TRBD2. The CDR3 sequence is 19 residues long. CDR1 and CDR2 (germline): LNHNV, YYDKDF (reference sequence). Unmatched junction bases numbered 13, after V lost 0 bases and J lost 4 bases.

The chain uses TRBV30 and TRBJ1-5, with 7 bases matching TRBD1. The germline V gene encodes CDR1 GTSNPN and CDR2 SVGIG (reference sequence). V dropped 4 bases and J dropped 5; count of bases not matched to a gene: 8. This CDR3 is built from 14 residues. In DNA form, the CDR3 reads TGTGCCTGGACCAAGGGACAGACCCATCAGCCCCAGCATTTT. As protein: CAWTKGQTHQPQHF.

About this clone: Mismatch with germline at one junction end may stem from a read error. Other DNA variants within this sample encode the same CDR3. J is TRBJ1-6 and V is TRBV14, with 7 bases that match TRBD1. The germline V gene encodes CDR1 SGHDN and CDR2 FVKESK. The length of the CDR3 is 12 residues. The CDR3 spells CASQNRGSPLHF. The DNA for the CDR3 is TGCGCCAGTCAGAACAGGGGTTCACCCCTCCACTTT.

This clone was counted a single time. The V call is TRBV10-3, the J call TRBJ2-7, with 8 bases lining up with TRBD1. Unmatched junction bases numbered 8, after V lost 0 bases and J lost 1 base. This CDR3 comprises 17 residues. Germline V gives CDR1 ENHRY, CDR2 SYGVKD. CDR3 DNA: TGTGCCATCAGTGAGTCGAGTCTGGACAGGGAGTCCTACGAGCAGTACTTC. The encoded protein is CAISESSLDRESYEQYF.

CDR3 sequence reads: CASGAWGQGSYNTGELFF. CDR3 in DNA: TGCGCCAGCGGGGCCTGGGGACAGGGGTCTTACAACACCGGGGAGCTGTTTTTT. This rearrangement joins TRBV4-1 to TRBJ2-2; TRBD1 aligns across 10 bases. After removal of 8 bases from V and 2 bases from J, the junction contained 14 bases not matched to a gene. CDR3 length equals 18 residues. Germline-derived CDR1 and CDR2 are MGHRA and YSYEKL.

V and J are TRBV4-3 and TRBJ2-7; weak D call: TRBD2 (6 bases). CDR3 size: 15 residues. Per germline, CDR1 LGHNA and CDR2 YSLEER. V dropped 2 bases and J dropped 2 bases, with 13 bases sitting between them. The CDR3 spells CASSQIVGGPYEQYF. Written as DNA, the CDR3 is TGCGCCAGCAGCCAAATCGTGGGGGGACCCTACGAGCAGTACTTC.

This chain joins TRBV5-1 and TRBJ1-1; the match to TRBD1 covers 10 bases. Trimming took 0 bases from V and 4 from J; bases not matched to a gene: 0. Germline V CDR1 and CDR2: SGHRS, YFSETQ. This CDR3 is 14 amino acids long. The CDR3 nucleotides are TGCGCCAGCAGCTTGGGGACAGGGGGCACTGAAGCTTTCTTT. It translates to CASSLGTGGTEAFF. The entire variable domain, with the rest obtained from reference TRBV5-1 and TRBJ1-1, is as follows: KAGVTQTPRYLIKTRGQQVTLSCSPISGHRSVSWYQQTPGQGLQFLFEYFSETQRNKGNFPGRFSGRQFSNSRSEMNVSTLELGDSALYLCASSLGTGGTEAFFGQGTRLTVV.

V gene TRBV10-1 combines with J gene TRBJ1-2, with a tentative D call TRBD1 (6 bases). This CDR3 has 13 amino acids. Trimming took 4 bases from V and 8 from J, leaving 14 bases between them. Germline CDR1 reads WNHNN; CDR2 reads SYGVQD (reference sequence). The DNA for the CDR3 is TGCGCCAGCAGTGCCGAACAGGGTCGCGGCTACACCTTC. This gives the protein CASSAEQGRGYTF.

This rearrangement joins TRBV9 to TRBJ2-2, with no clear D. The CDR3 has 14 residues. Trimming took off 0 bases at V and 7 bases at J, with 10 bases between the two ends. CDR1 is SGDLS, CDR2 YYNGEE, per germline. CDR3 protein: CASSVVEVSGELFF. CDR3 sequence (DNA): TGTGCCAGCAGCGTAGTTGAGGTTAGCGGGGAGCTGTTTTTT.

The V call is TRBV4-3, the J call TRBJ2-7, with 8 bases identical to TRBD2. CDR1 is LGHNA and CDR2 is YSLEER in the germline V gene. CDR3 length: 15 amino acids. The trim removed 1 base at V and 4 bases at J, leaving 6 bases unmatched. CDR3 nucleotide sequence: TGCGCCAGCAGCCAAGCCTCGGGGGGGGCATACGAGCAGTACTTC. It encodes CASSQASGGAYEQYF.